This T cell receptor (beta chain) was sequenced for a study of blood T cell repertoires in COVID-19. Assay used: immunoSEQ multiplex PCR; TCRdb lists only in-frame clones, some missing. The sample records about 190,000 clones, just under 80% being singletons. The CDR3 runs 15 residues. The V end lost 0 bases, the J end lost 5 bases, and 13 bases lay between the germline ends. Germline CDR1 SGDLS, CDR2 YYNGEE. The TCR sequence derives from a woman of 80 years or more with active or convalescent COVID-19. Sequencing was carried out using peripheral blood. V and J are TRBV9 and TRBJ2-3; the D gene is possibly TRBD2 (5 bases). The CDR3: CASSVDWRPGDTQYF. The DNA for the CDR3 is TGTGCCAGCAGCGTAGATTGGAGGCCTGGAGATACGCAGTATTTT. Complete variable domain (other parts from reference TRBV9 and TRBJ2-3): DSGVTQTPKHLITATGQRVTLRCSPRSGDLSVYWYQQSLDQGLQFLIQYYNGEERAKGNILERFSAQQFPDLHSELNLSSLELGDSALYFCASSVDWRPGDTQYFGPGTRLTVL.